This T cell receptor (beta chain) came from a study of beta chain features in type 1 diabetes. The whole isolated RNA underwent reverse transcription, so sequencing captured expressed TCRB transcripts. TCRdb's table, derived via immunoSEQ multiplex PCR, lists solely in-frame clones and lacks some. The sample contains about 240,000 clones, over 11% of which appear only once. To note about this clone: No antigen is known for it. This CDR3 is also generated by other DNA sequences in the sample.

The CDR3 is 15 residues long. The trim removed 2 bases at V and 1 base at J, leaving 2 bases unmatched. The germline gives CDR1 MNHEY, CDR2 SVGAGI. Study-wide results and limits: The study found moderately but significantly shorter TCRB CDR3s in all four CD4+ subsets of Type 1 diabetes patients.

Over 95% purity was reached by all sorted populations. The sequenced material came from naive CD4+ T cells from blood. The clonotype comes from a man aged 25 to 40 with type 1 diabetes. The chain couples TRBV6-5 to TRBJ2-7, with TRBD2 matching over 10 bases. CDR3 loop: CASSYSGGASYEQYF. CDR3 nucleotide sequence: TGTGCCAGCAGTTACAGCGGGGGGGCGTCCTACGAGCAGTACTTC.